This TCR beta chain was observed in a study of regulatory T cells in long-lasting Graves disease. Study conclusions and caveats: New patients shared about a thousand public clonotypes, fewer than the roughly 3,000 shared by persistent patients. Graves' patients with persistent disease showed TCR diversity lower than patients newly diagnosed. Persistent cases favored TRBV28, TRBJ1-2 and TRBJ2-5.

The sample holds one count of this clonotype. What it recognizes is unknown. Documented time point: persistent/refractory GD, antithyroid drugs over 5 years with positive TRAb. PBMCs provided the RNA from which the TCR library was made. In this cohort, patients came from an endocrinology department located in Xi'an, China. CDR3-region Arm-PCR and iRepertoire HTBI primers produced the TCR beta libraries. TCRdb ran MiXCR on the multiplex PCR reads and lists one entry per CDR3 protein. The sample records 500,000 to 700,000 distinct CDR3 sequences, 25% to 35% being singletons. The CDR3 has 16 amino acids. CDR1 and CDR2 (germline): LNHDA, SQIVND (reference sequence). Trimming took 3 bases from V and 1 from J; bases not matched to a gene: 6.

This sequence joins TRBV19 and TRBJ2-5, with TRBD2 matching 9 bases. This material consisted of peripheral blood mononuclear cells (PBMCs), taken when the disease was refractory, from a patient treated with antithyroid drugs. The clonotype comes from a female donor with Graves disease. The CDR3 region has the DNA TGTGCCAGTAGTATTGAGCCTAGCGGGACCCAAGAGACCCAGTACTTC. Encoded protein: CASSIEPSGTQETQYF.